The 9 T cell receptor beta chains given below trace back to one sample, sequenced in a study of blood T cell repertoires in COVID-19. TCRdb keeps only in-frame clones here, not all; method: immunoSEQ multiplex PCR. The data show more than 65,000 clones, over 80% seen once. What was sequenced was peripheral blood. The receptors were gathered from an elderly woman with acute or convalescent COVID-19.

This chain connects TRBV15 to TRBJ1-1, with a tentative D call TRBD1 (5 bases). Germline CDR1 reads LNHNV; CDR2 reads YYDKDF (reference sequence). V lost 2 bases, J lost 6 bases, and 16 bases lay in between. The CDR3 totals 15 residues. DNA for the CDR3: TGTGCCACCAGCAGACGAGGACGGGGGGTCCCTGAAGCTTTCTTT. Translating it yields CATSRRGRGVPEAFF.

This chain uses TRBV7-8 with TRBJ1-2; maybe TRBD1 (5 bases). The CDR3 length is 13 residues. Germline V lookup: CDR1 SGHVS, CDR2 FQNEAQ. V lost 5 bases and J 5 bases, leaving 12 bases between the germline ends. The CDR3 coding sequence is TGTGCCAGCAGCCCACCGACAGTGTATGGCTACACCTTC. Amino acid sequence: CASSPPTVYGYTF.

The chain combines TRBV6-1 with TRBJ2-7; 8 bases are a match to TRBD1. CDR3 length equals 15 residues. Germline V gene data show CDR1 as MNHNS and CDR2 as SASEGT. V dropped 3 bases and J dropped 3; count of bases not matched to a gene: 7. The CDR3, as DNA: TGTGCCAGCAGTGATACTAAAACAGGGGGCTACGAGCAGTACTTC. Protein product: CASSDTKTGGYEQYF.

This rearrangement joins TRBV4-1 to TRBJ2-1, with TRBD2 matching over 10 bases. This CDR3 is built from 16 residues. CDR1 and CDR2 (germline): MGHRA, YSYEKL. With V trimmed by 5 bases and J by 0 bases, 4 bases remained unmatched. Here the CDR3 reads CASSRLAGFSYNEQFF. CDR3 coding DNA: TGCGCCAGCAGCAGACTAGCGGGCTTCTCCTACAATGAGCAGTTCTTC.

This chain connects TRBV5-6 to TRBJ2-1, with 7 bases fitting TRBD1. The CDR3 consists of 15 residues. Unmatched junction bases numbered 7, after V lost 0 bases and J lost 7 bases. In germline, CDR1 is SGHDT, CDR2 YYEEEE. CDR3 sequence reads: CASSLDPGQLNEQFF. The CDR3 nucleotides are TGTGCCAGCAGCTTGGACCCGGGACAGTTGAATGAGCAGTTCTTC.

The chain is built from TRBV7-9 and TRBJ2-2, with 14 bases matching TRBD2. Germline CDR1 and CDR2: SEHNR and FQNEAQ (reference sequence). The CDR3 spans 16 residues. V lost 4 bases to trimming and J lost 9 bases; unmatched junction nucleotides: 7. The CDR3 loop reads CASSSRLAGGPWELFF. CDR3 in DNA: TGTGCCAGCAGCTCTCGACTAGCGGGAGGGCCATGGGAGCTGTTTTTT. The full variable domain, rest sourced from reference TRBV7-9 and TRBJ2-2, is DTGVSQNPRHKITKRGQNVTFRCDPISEHNRLYWYRQTLGQGPEFLTYFQNEAQLEKSRLLSDRFSAERPKGSFSTLEIQRTEQGDSAMYLCASSSRLAGGPWELFFGEGSRLTVL.

As to this clone: One end of the junction varies from germline; a read error may be responsible. The V call is TRBV5-6, the J call TRBJ2-4, with 9 bases that match TRBD2. Germline V gives CDR1 SGHDT, CDR2 YYEEEE. CDR3 length: 12 amino acids. CDR3 region: CASSDGLASFVF. The CDR3 DNA sequence: TGTGCCAGCAGCGACGGACTAGCGAGTTTTGTGTTC. The full variable domain, rest sourced from reference TRBV5-6 and TRBJ2-4, is DAGVTQSPTHLIKTRGQQVTLRCSPKSGHDTVSWYQQALGQGPQFIFQYYEEEERQRGNFPDRFSGHQFPNYSSELNVNALLLGDSALYLCASSDGLASFVFGAGTRLSVL.

The chain is built from TRBV28 and TRBJ2-7; possibly TRBD1 for D (7 bases). CDR3 length: 17 residues. Trimming removed 6 bases at V and 3 bases at J, with 24 bases between. Germline V CDR1 and CDR2: MDHEN, SYDVKM. CDR3: CASRNGDRALASYEQYF. The CDR3 DNA sequence: TGTGCCAGCAGAAACGGAGACAGGGCCCTAGCGAGCTACGAGCAGTACTTC.

The V gene is TRBV29-1, the J gene TRBJ1-2; 9 nucleotides agree with TRBD1. Trimming removed 1 base from V and 0 bases from J; junction bases left unmatched: 3. The CDR3 is 15 amino acids. Germline CDR1 is SQVTM and CDR2 is ANQGSEA. CDR3 nucleotide sequence: TGCAGCGTTGAAGGCGGGACAGGGTCTAACTATGGCTACACCTTC. Amino acids: CSVEGGTGSNYGYTF.